This T cell receptor beta chain was identified in a study of technical replicates of blood from a few donors. Produced via immunoSEQ multiplex PCR; TCRdb's table is partial and in-frame only. The table lists over 50,000 clones, 97% of them singletons. The specimen was T cells isolated from PBMCs. This clonotype was sampled from a human donor in good health.

The CDR3 spells CASSPGRGLQSYEQYF. The CDR3 DNA follows: TGTGCCAGCAGCCCCGGCCGGGGACTGCAGTCCTACGAGCAGTACTTC. This rearrangement joins TRBV7-9 to TRBJ2-7; tentative D call: TRBD2 (6 bases). Between the trimmed V and J ends, which lost 5 bases and 1 base, there was a span of 18 bases. The V gene's germline CDR1 is SEHNR and CDR2 FQNEAQ (reference sequence). CDR3 size: 16 residues.